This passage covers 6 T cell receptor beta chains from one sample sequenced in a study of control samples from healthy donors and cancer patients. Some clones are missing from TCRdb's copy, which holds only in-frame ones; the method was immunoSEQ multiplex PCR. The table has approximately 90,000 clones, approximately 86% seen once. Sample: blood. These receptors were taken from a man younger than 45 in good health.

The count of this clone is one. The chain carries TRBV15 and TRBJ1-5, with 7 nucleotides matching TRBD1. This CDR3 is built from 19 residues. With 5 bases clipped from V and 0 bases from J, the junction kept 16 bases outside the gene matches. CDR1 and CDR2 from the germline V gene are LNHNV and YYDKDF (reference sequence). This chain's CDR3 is CATSWGAGGVSSSNQPQHF. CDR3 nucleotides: TGTGCCACCAGCTGGGGGGCAGGGGGAGTTTCCAGTAGCAATCAGCCCCAGCATTTT.

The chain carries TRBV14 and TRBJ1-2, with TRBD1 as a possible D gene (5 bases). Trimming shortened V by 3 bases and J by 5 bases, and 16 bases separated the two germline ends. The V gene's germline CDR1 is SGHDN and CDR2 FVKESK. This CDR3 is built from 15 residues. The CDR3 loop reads CASSHGTGTSYGYTF. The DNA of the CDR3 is TGTGCCAGCAGCCATGGTACCGGGACCTCTTATGGCTACACCTTC.

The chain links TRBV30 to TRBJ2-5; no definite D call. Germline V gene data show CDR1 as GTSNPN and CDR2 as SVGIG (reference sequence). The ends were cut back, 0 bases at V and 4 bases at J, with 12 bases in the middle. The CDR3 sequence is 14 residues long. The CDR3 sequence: CAWSVGSATETQYF. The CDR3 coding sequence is TGTGCCTGGAGTGTAGGTTCAGCGACAGAGACCCAGTACTTC. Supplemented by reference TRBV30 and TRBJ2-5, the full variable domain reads SQTIHQWPATLVQPVGSPLSLECTVEGTSNPNLYWYRQAAGRGLQLLFYSVGIGQISSEVPQNLSASRPQDRQFILSSKKLLLSDSGFYLCAWSVGSATETQYFGPGTRLLVL.

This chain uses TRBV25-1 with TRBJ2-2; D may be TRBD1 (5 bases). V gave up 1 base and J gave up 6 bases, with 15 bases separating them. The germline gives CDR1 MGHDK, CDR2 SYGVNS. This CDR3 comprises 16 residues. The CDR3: CASSESGRSAAGELFF. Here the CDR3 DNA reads TGTGCCAGCAGTGAATCAGGGCGGAGTGCGGCCGGGGAGCTGTTTTTT.

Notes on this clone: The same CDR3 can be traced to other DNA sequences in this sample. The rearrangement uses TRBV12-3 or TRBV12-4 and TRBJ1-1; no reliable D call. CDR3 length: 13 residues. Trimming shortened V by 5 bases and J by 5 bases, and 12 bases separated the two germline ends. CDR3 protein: CASSLTPGTEAFF. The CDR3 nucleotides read TGTGCCAGCAGTCTTACCCCGGGAACTGAAGCTTTCTTT.

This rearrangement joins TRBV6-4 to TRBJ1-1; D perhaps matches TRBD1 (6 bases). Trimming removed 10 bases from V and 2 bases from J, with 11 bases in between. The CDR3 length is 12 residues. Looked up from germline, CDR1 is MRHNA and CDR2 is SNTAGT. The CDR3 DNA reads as TGTGCCATCCACAGGGATAACACTGAAGCTTTCTTT. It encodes CAIHRDNTEAFF.